Each of the 8 T cell receptor beta chains below was sequenced from the same sample in a study of cytomegalovirus exposure and HLA in healthy donors. Generated by immunoSEQ multiplex PCR, the TCRdb table keeps only in-frame clones and is missing some. Of 50,000 to 65,000 clones in the sample, roughly 89% were seen once. What was sequenced was PBMCs. These receptors were taken from a woman under 30 in good health and CMV-seropositive.

J is TRBJ1-1 and V is TRBV5-1; possible D gene TRBD1, 5 bases. The germline V gene has CDR1 SGHRS and CDR2 YFSETQ. V was trimmed by 0 bases and J by 3 bases, leaving 6 bases between them. This CDR3 region has 13 residues. CDR3 in amino acids: CASSLVQDTEAFF. DNA for the CDR3: TGCGCCAGCAGCTTGGTACAGGACACTGAAGCTTTCTTT.

V gene TRBV5-6 combines with J gene TRBJ2-7; the D gene is possibly TRBD2 (5 bases). The ends were cut back, 2 bases at V and 0 bases at J, with 9 bases in the middle. Per germline, CDR1 SGHDT and CDR2 YYEEEE. The CDR3 length is 14 residues. The DNA of the CDR3 is TGTGCCAGCAGCTTAGGGAGCGGCTCCTACGAGCAGTACTTC. Translation: CASSLGSGSYEQYF. Based on the CDR3 plus reference TRBV5-6 and TRBJ2-7, the full variable domain is DAGVTQSPTHLIKTRGQQVTLRCSPKSGHDTVSWYQQALGQGPQFIFQYYEEEERQRGNFPDRFSGHQFPNYSSELNVNALLLGDSALYLCASSLGSGSYEQYFGPGTRLTVT.

The rearrangement joins TRBV6-5 to TRBJ2-2; D is perhaps TRBD1 (6 bases). CDR1 is MNHEY and CDR2 is SVGAGI in the germline V gene. This CDR3 has 15 residues. V lost 0 bases and J 4 bases, leaving 9 bases between the germline ends. CDR3 in amino acids: CASSYSTDSTGELFF. Written as DNA, the CDR3 is TGTGCCAGCAGTTACTCGACGGACAGCACCGGGGAGCTGTTTTTT.

The rearrangement links TRBV10-3 to TRBJ2-1, with 10 bases lining up with TRBD2. Germline-derived CDR1 and CDR2 are ENHRY and SYGVKD. V lost 10 bases to trimming and J lost 4 bases; unmatched junction nucleotides: 13. There are 16 residues in the CDR3. The CDR3 DNA reads as TGTGCCAGCTCAGGACTAGCGGAAAAAGTATACAATGAGCAGTTCTTC. Amino acid sequence: CASSGLAEKVYNEQFF.

This clone was counted between two and nine times. In DNA form, the CDR3 reads TGTGCCAGCAGCCCTGGACACGGCTACACCTTC. As protein: CASSPGHGYTF. The V gene is TRBV7-9, the J gene TRBJ1-2; D perhaps matches TRBD1 (5 bases). Germline V lookup: CDR1 SEHNR, CDR2 FQNEAQ (reference sequence). The CDR3 spans 11 residues. The V end lost 5 bases, the J end lost 8 bases, and 9 bases lay between the germline ends.

CDR3 nucleotide sequence: TGTGCCAGCAGCCCGGGACTAGCGGGGGACGAGCAGTACTTC. Protein: CASSPGLAGDEQYF. The rearrangement uses TRBV7-9 and TRBJ2-7, with 14 bases identical to TRBD2. V was clipped by 5 bases and J by 5 bases; unmatched bases: 2. There are 14 residues in the CDR3. In germline, CDR1 is SEHNR, CDR2 FQNEAQ (reference sequence).

This clone was seen once. V and J are TRBV20-1 and TRBJ2-5; D is uncertain. CDR3 length equals 11 residues. Germline-derived CDR1 and CDR2 are DFQATT and SNEGSKA (reference sequence). V was shortened by 6 bases and J by 5 bases, with 10 bases between the two germline ends. The CDR3 reads CSASWRETQYF. CDR3 nucleotides: TGCAGTGCCTCTTGGCGGGAGACCCAGTACTTC.

This chain connects TRBV7-2 to TRBJ1-5; D gene unclear. Germline V gene data show CDR1 as SGHTA and CDR2 as FQGNSA. The CDR3 runs to 12 residues. V lost 5 bases, J lost 6 bases, and 8 bases lay in between. As DNA, the CDR3 is TGTGCCAGCAGCGCGGCGGCTCAGCCCCAGCATTTT. Protein: CASSAAAQPQHF.